This TCR beta chain was captured in a study of T cells after yellow fever vaccination. This CDR3 is 14 amino acids long. V dropped 9 bases and J dropped 4; count of bases not matched to a gene: 8. Germline V gene lookup returns CDR1 SGHAT and CDR2 FQNNGV. A single record per CDR3 protein comes from TCRdb applying MiXCR to the 5' RACE reads. The sample includes roughly 320,000 distinct CDR3 sequences, over 8.5% of them seen just once. Sample: CD4+ T cells sorted from PBMCs, taken 45 days after the yellow fever booster vaccination. The chain joins TRBV11-2 to TRBJ2-5; 10 positions agree with TRBD1. The sequence came from a man aged 18 to 29 who received the YFV17D yellow fever vaccine. CDR3 protein: CASHVGDRGETQYF. The CDR3 nucleotides are TGTGCCAGTCACGTCGGGGACAGGGGAGAGACCCAGTACTTC.